This TCR beta chain was obtained from a study of blood T cell repertoires in COVID-19. Overall study context: Samples taken during acute and convalescent COVID-19 were collected in the United States, Italy and Spain. From T cells, B-cell-depleted T cells, or PBMCs came the material, which was cDNA or gDNA.

CDR1 is WSHSY and CDR2 is SAAADI in the germline V gene. V was clipped by 3 bases and J by 5 bases; unmatched bases: 5. This CDR3 region has 15 residues. In the original workflow: Estimation of nucleated cell counts was performed using reference gene primer amplification. Here immunoSEQ multiplex PCR was the method, and the copy in TCRdb shows in-frame clones only, minus some. The V and J calls and clone size are taken from that table; D and trimming were inferred from the DNA. The sample holds under 85,000 clones, about 89% seen once. The chain links TRBV10-2 to TRBJ2-1; the match to TRBD1 covers 9 bases. The sample was peripheral blood. This clonotype originated in a man in his 70s with active or convalescent COVID-19. The CDR3 DNA is TGCGCCAGCAGTGAAAGGTGGACAGGGGACAATGAGCAGTTCTTC. It codes for CASSERWTGDNEQFF.